The 23 T cell receptor beta chains in this list originate from one sample, sequenced in a study of blood T cells in healthy people across ages (dated by TCRdb to the mid-2010s). Library method: 5' RACE. Sequenced using an Illumina HiSeq 2500. A second PCR of about 6 to 11 cycles was performed with a sample-barcoded 5' primer and a J-beta primer mix. The public reads were run again by TCRdb, first through fastp at Q25 and then through MiXCR, and only productive beta chains were kept. Each CDR3 protein appears once, grouped with its most common genes and DNA. The sample table records hundreds of thousands of distinct CDR3 sequences; more than 40% of these occur just once. The leading ten clones occupy 25% to 35% of the sample. Sequencing input: blood. These receptors were obtained from an older woman in good health.

The rearrangement joins TRBV20-1 to TRBJ2-1; 10 bases agree with TRBD2. J lost 0 bases, V lost 1 base, and 3 bases had no gene match. CDR3 size: 16 residues. Germline values: CDR1 DFQATT, CDR2 SNEGSKA (reference sequence). CDR3 DNA sequence: TGCAGTGCTAGAGGGACTAGCGGCAGCTCCTACAATGAGCAGTTCTTC. This encodes CSARGTSGSSYNEQFF.

CDR3 residues: CASSLVIAGTYNEQFF. Written as DNA, the CDR3 is TGTGCCAGCAGTTTGGTTATAGCGGGAACCTACAATGAGCAGTTCTTC. The chain recombines TRBV12-3 or TRBV12-4 with TRBJ2-1, with 8 bases identical to TRBD2. Unmatched junction bases numbered 6, after V lost 3 bases and J lost 2 bases. This CDR3 has 16 amino acids.

This clonotype has more than one count but fewer than ten. The chain is built from TRBV10-3 and TRBJ1-2; maybe TRBD1 (6 bases). Trimming took 7 bases from V and 2 from J, leaving 8 bases between them. Germline V gene sequence: CDR1 ENHRY, CDR2 SYGVKD. The CDR3 has 12 residues. CDR3 DNA sequence: TGTGCCATCAAGGGGGACAACTATGGCTACACCTTC. Protein: CAIKGDNYGYTF.

There are a few counts of this clonotype. This chain joins TRBV11-2 and TRBJ1-2; possible D gene TRBD1, 6 bases. This CDR3 has 16 residues. The V end was cut by 1 base, the J end by 4 bases, with 16 bases between. Germline CDR1 is SGHAT and CDR2 is FQNNGV. The CDR3 sequence is CASSLASSDSPYGYTF. The DNA for the CDR3 is TGTGCCAGCAGCTTAGCCTCTTCGGACAGCCCCTATGGCTACACCTTC.

This clonotype turned up a few times. This rearrangement joins TRBV7-3 to TRBJ2-3, with D possibly being TRBD1 (5 bases). V gave up 2 bases and J gave up 0 bases, with 12 bases separating them. CDR3 length: 16 amino acids. The germline V gene encodes CDR1 SGHTA and CDR2 FQGTGA. Here the CDR3 DNA reads TGTGCCAGCAGCTTAGAAGGACAAGCTAGCACAGATACGCAGTATTTT. Protein: CASSLEGQASTDTQYF.

V and J are TRBV7-2 and TRBJ1-1, with TRBD1 as a possible D gene (5 bases). Germline CDR1 and CDR2: SGHTA and FQGNSA. The CDR3 is 15 amino acids. Trimming left V 1 base short and J 3 bases short, with 12 bases between. The CDR3 DNA reads TGTGCCAGCAGCTTAGATTGGGGCGCGGACACTGAAGCTTTCTTT. Its translation is CASSLDWGADTEAFF.

The chain joins TRBV20-1 to TRBJ2-1, with 10 bases that match TRBD2. V shed 1 base and J 7 bases; nucleotides not matched to a gene: 4. This CDR3 region has 14 residues. From germline, CDR1 is DFQATT and CDR2 SNEGSKA (reference sequence). In nucleotides, the CDR3 is TGCAGTGCTAGAGTCAGCGGGAGGGATAATGAGCAGTTCTTC. This codes for CSARVSGRDNEQFF.

The V and J genes are TRBV2 and TRBJ2-1; D ambiguous. Trimming cost V 8 bases and J 7 bases, with 15 bases left between them. The CDR3 is made up of 13 amino acids. Germline values: CDR1 SNHLY, CDR2 FYNNEI. The CDR3 region has the DNA TGTGCCAGCTGCCCCTCTCGACGGAATGAGCAGTTCTTC. This translates into CASCPSRRNEQFF.

This rearrangement joins TRBV28 to TRBJ1-1, with D unclear. The V end lost 1 base, the J end lost 11 bases, and 8 bases lay between the germline ends. This CDR3 region has 11 residues. Germline-derived CDR1 and CDR2 are MDHEN and SYDVKM. CDR3 in DNA: TGTGCCAGCAGTTTATATGGAAGGGCTTTCTTT. Translation gives CASSLYGRAFF.

The chain joins TRBV20-1 to TRBJ1-5; 7 positions match TRBD1. This CDR3 has 15 amino acids. CDR1 is DFQATT, CDR2 SNEGSKA, per germline (reference sequence). With V trimmed by 3 bases and J by 1 base, 6 bases remained unmatched. For the CDR3, the DNA is TGCAGTGCTAGCGGCAGGGGGGGGAGCAATCAGCCCCAGCATTTT. Its protein product is CSASGRGGSNQPQHF.

This clonotype was detected only a few times. The chain's CDR3 is CASSYRQGIGTQYF. Here the CDR3 DNA reads TGTGCCAGCAGTTACCGTCAGGGAATCGGGACCCAGTACTTC. The chain is built from TRBV6-2 or TRBV6-3 and TRBJ2-5; possible D gene TRBD1, 5 bases. CDR3 size: 14 residues. Germline loops: CDR1 MNHEY, CDR2 SVGEGT. V was cut by 2 bases and J by 7 bases, with 14 bases left in between.

The CDR3 spells CASSDRHSNQPQHF. The CDR3 coding sequence is TGTGCCAGCAGCGACAGACATAGCAATCAGCCCCAGCATTTT. V gene TRBV6-2 or TRBV6-3 combines with J gene TRBJ1-5, with D perhaps TRBD1 (5 bases). The length of the CDR3 is 14 residues. The germline V and J ends were trimmed by 6 bases and 0 bases, with 9 bases remaining between them. Germline CDR1 MNHEY, CDR2 SVGEGT.

This clonotype was recorded a few times. The chain employs TRBV20-1 and TRBJ2-5; 9 bases are shared with TRBD2. With the DNA end fitting TRBJ2-7 better, the J assignment may be wrong. Germline V gives CDR1 DFQATT, CDR2 SNEGSKA (reference sequence). This CDR3 has 18 amino acids. The CDR3 region has the DNA TGCAGTGCTAGAGATTCAGGCGGGGCGGGAGGGAGACCCTACGAGCAGTACTTC. This sequence encodes CSARDSGGAGGRPYEQYF.

Here the CDR3 reads CASSGTFGAGEKLFF. The CDR3 region has the DNA TGTGCCAGCAGTGGGACGTTTGGCGCGGGTGAAAAACTGTTTTTT. The rearrangement joins TRBV6-5 to TRBJ1-4; D is possibly TRBD1 (5 bases). This CDR3 has 15 amino acids. Germline V lookup: CDR1 MNHEY, CDR2 SVGAGI. The germline V and J ends were trimmed by 5 bases and 7 bases, with 17 bases remaining between them.

This chain links TRBV15 with TRBJ1-2; D might be TRBD1 (5 bases). CDR1 and CDR2 from the germline V gene are LNHNV and YYDKDF (reference sequence). The CDR3 length is 16 residues. Trimming took 0 bases from V and 7 from J, leaving 18 bases between them. CDR3: CATSRDRAGLLSGYTF. The CDR3 DNA sequence: TGTGCCACCAGCAGAGATCGGGCAGGGCTTCTCTCTGGCTACACCTTC.

CDR3 residues: CASSARDRAAEAFF. In DNA, the CDR3 is TGTGCCAGCAGTGCCCGGGACAGGGCGGCTGAAGCTTTCTTT. This chain uses TRBV7-2 with TRBJ1-1, with 9 nucleotides matching TRBD1. Germline V gene sequence: CDR1 SGHTA, CDR2 FQGNSA. J was trimmed by 6 bases and V by 6 bases; bases with no gene match: 8. The CDR3 length is 14 residues.

The chain is built from TRBV7-2 and TRBJ2-5; perhaps TRBD2 as D (6 bases). The V end was cut by 1 base, the J end by 11 bases, with 17 bases between. This CDR3 has 14 residues. The V gene's germline CDR1 is SGHTA and CDR2 FQGNSA. The CDR3 here is CASSLVLGGNEQYF. CDR3 sequence (DNA): TGTGCCAGCAGCTTAGTGCTCGGGGGTAATGAGCAGTACTTC. Using reference TRBV7-2 and TRBJ2-5 for the parts outside the CDR3, the full variable domain is GAGVSQSPSNKVTEKGKDVELRCDPISGHTALYWYRQSLGQGLEFLIYFQGNSAPDKSGLPSDRFSAERTGGSVSTLTIQRTQQEDSAVYLCASSLVLGGNEQYFGPGTRLLVL.

The chain uses TRBV7-2 and TRBJ2-1; 9 bases align to TRBD2. The CDR3 has 14 amino acids. V was pared by 1 base and J by 8 bases, with 3 bases of the junction left unmatched. Germline V gene data show CDR1 as SGHTA and CDR2 as FQGNSA. CDR3 nucleotide sequence: TGTGCCAGCAGCTTAGTGACTAGCGGTTATGAGCAGTTCTTC. It translates to CASSLVTSGYEQFF. The full variable domain, with the rest looked up from reference TRBV7-2 and TRBJ2-1, is GAGVSQSPSNKVTEKGKDVELRCDPISGHTALYWYRQSLGQGLEFLIYFQGNSAPDKSGLPSDRFSAERTGGSVSTLTIQRTQQEDSAVYLCASSLVTSGYEQFFGPGTRLTVL.

The gene calls are TRBV20-1 and TRBJ2-3; TRBD1 is a possible D gene (5 bases). Between the trimmed V and J ends, which lost 3 bases and 3 bases, there was a span of 7 bases. The CDR3 totals 12 residues. Germline CDR1 is DFQATT and CDR2 is SNEGSKA (reference sequence). CDR3 sequence: CSASRVTDTQYF. The CDR3 DNA follows: TGCAGTGCTAGCAGGGTAACAGATACGCAGTATTTT.

V gene TRBV3-1 combines with J gene TRBJ2-5; 9 nucleotides line up with TRBD1. The V gene's germline CDR1 is LGHDT and CDR2 YNNKEL (reference sequence). With V trimmed by 1 base and J by 5 bases, 8 bases remained unmatched. The CDR3 is 16 amino acids. The CDR3: CASSQGDRGIVETQYF. DNA of the CDR3: TGTGCCAGCAGCCAAGGTGACAGGGGGATTGTGGAGACCCAGTACTTC.

This rearrangement joins TRBV5-1 to TRBJ2-5; TRBD1 agrees at 8 bases. The CDR3 extends over 14 amino acids. V lost 4 bases to trimming and J lost 11 bases; unmatched junction nucleotides: 13. Germline V gene lookup returns CDR1 SGHRS and CDR2 YFSETQ. The CDR3, as DNA: TGCGCCAGCAGCGTTGCGACAGGGGACAATGAGCAGTACTTC. Its protein is CASSVATGDNEQYF.

The J gene is TRBJ2-1, the V gene TRBV20-1, with 8 bases that match TRBD1. The J segment lost 1 base and the V segment lost 1 base, leaving 3 bases of the junction unmatched. The CDR3 extends over 15 amino acids. CDR1 is DFQATT, CDR2 SNEGSKA, per germline (reference sequence). The CDR3 loop reads CSARVRDRSYNEQFF. In DNA, the CDR3 is TGCAGTGCTAGAGTCCGGGACAGGTCCTACAATGAGCAGTTCTTC.

The chain combines TRBV7-8 with TRBJ1-1; 9 bases map to TRBD1. The CDR3 covers 15 residues. Germline assignment: CDR1 SGHVS and CDR2 FQNEAQ. Unmatched junction bases numbered 5, after V lost 1 base and J lost 5 bases. The CDR3 nucleotides are TGTGCCAGCAGCTTAGGGACAGGGGTAGATACTGAAGCTTTCTTT. Its protein product is CASSLGTGVDTEAFF.